Below are 13 T cell receptor beta chains sequenced from a single sample in a study of T cell repertoires in ileal Crohn's disease. Generated by immunoSEQ multiplex PCR, the TCRdb table keeps only in-frame clones and is missing some. The repertoire holds over 11,000 clones, with roughly four fifths as singletons. Sequencing used ileal tissue. The receptors come from an adult with Crohn's disease.

This chain connects TRBV5-6 to TRBJ2-7; D remains ambiguous. The germline CDR1 and CDR2 sequences are SGHDT and YYEEEE. The CDR3 sequence is 14 residues long. The V end lost 2 bases, the J end lost 2 bases, and 11 bases lay between the germline ends. Here the CDR3 reads CASSLQILTYEQYF. CDR3 nucleotides: TGTGCCAGCAGCTTACAGATTTTAACCTACGAGCAGTACTTC. Full variable domain (remainder filled in from reference TRBV5-6 and TRBJ2-7): DAGVTQSPTHLIKTRGQQVTLRCSPKSGHDTVSWYQQALGQGPQFIFQYYEEEERQRGNFPDRFSGHQFPNYSSELNVNALLLGDSALYLCASSLQILTYEQYFGPGTRLTVT.

In this sample, this clone turned up a few times. This chain connects TRBV18 to TRBJ2-5; D is unresolved. Germline CDR1 KGHSH, CDR2 LQKENI. There are 15 residues in the CDR3. V shed 3 bases and J shed 5 bases, with 16 bases lying between them. CDR3 nucleotide sequence: TGTGCCAGCTCACCCCAATCGGCCTTCAGGGAGACCCAGTACTTC. It is translated as CASSPQSAFRETQYF.

The chain is built from TRBV12-2 and TRBJ2-5; the tabulated D call, TRBD2, remains unverified against the DNA. TRBV12-2 is shown as a pseudogene. This CDR3 spans 15 amino acids. DNA of the CDR3: TGTGCAAGTCGCTTAGTGCCCGGGGACCAAGAGACCCAGTACTTC. This sequence encodes CASRLVPGDQETQYF.

This chain connects TRBV7-9 to TRBJ2-7; D possibly corresponds to TRBD1 (5 bases). V shed 5 bases and J shed 7 bases, with 15 bases lying between them. The CDR3 length is 13 residues. Germline assignment: CDR1 SEHNR and CDR2 FQNEAQ (reference sequence). CDR3 DNA sequence: TGTGCCAGCAGCCCCACGGCAAGGGGAGAGCAGTACTTC. As protein: CASSPTARGEQYF.

This clone was detected a few times. The rearrangement uses TRBV6-4 and TRBJ1-1; D gene ambiguous. This CDR3 spans 14 amino acids. Trimming pared 6 bases from V and 1 base from J, leaving 12 bases between. Germline values: CDR1 MRHNA, CDR2 SNTAGT. CDR3 in amino acids: CASRLASGNTEAFF. The CDR3 DNA reads TGTGCCAGCAGACTCGCTTCTGGGAACACTGAAGCTTTCTTT.

The rearrangement joins TRBV5-1 to TRBJ2-5, with D tentatively TRBD2 (6 bases). CDR3 length equals 14 residues. The germline CDR1 and CDR2 sequences are SGHRS and YFSETQ. The V end was cut by 4 bases, the J end by 5 bases, with 15 bases between. Here the CDR3 DNA reads TGCGCCAGCAGCCCGGTGGCGGGGAGTGAGACCCAGTACTTC. Protein sequence: CASSPVAGSETQYF.

This clone was picked up a small number of times. J is TRBJ1-6 and V is TRBV4-1; 8 bases align to TRBD1. The V and J ends lost 3 bases and 0 bases, in that order; junction bases with no gene match: 1. CDR3 length: 16 residues. Germline V gene lookup returns CDR1 MGHRA and CDR2 YSYEKL. The CDR3 nucleotides read TGCGCCAGCAGCCAGGGACAGGCCTCCTATAATTCACCCCTCCACTTT. Protein sequence: CASSQGQASYNSPLHF.

This chain uses TRBV6-1 with TRBJ2-1; D perhaps matches TRBD2 (5 bases). The CDR3 runs 15 residues. V was trimmed by 6 bases and J by 2 bases, leaving 14 bases between them. Germline V CDR1 and CDR2: MNHNS, SASEGT. CDR3 DNA: TGTGCCAGCAGGGCCGGGATTAGCACCTACAATGAGCAGTTCTTC. This sequence encodes CASRAGISTYNEQFF.

The chain is built from TRBV11-3 and TRBJ2-7; 7 nucleotides match TRBD1. The germline V gene encodes CDR1 SGHNT and CDR2 YENEEA. With 3 bases clipped from V and 9 bases from J, the junction kept 8 bases outside the gene matches. There are 13 residues in the CDR3. The CDR3 region is CASSFGTATTQYF. The DNA of the CDR3 is TGTGCCAGCAGCTTCGGGACAGCGACTACGCAGTACTTC. Combining the CDR3 with reference TRBV11-3 and TRBJ2-7 gives the whole variable domain EAGVVQSPRYKIIEKKQPVAFWCNPISGHNTLYWYLQNLGQGPELLIRYENEEAVDDSQLPKDRFSAERLKGVDSTLKIQPAELGDSAVYLCASSFGTATTQYFGPGTRLTVT.

The rearrangement joins TRBV7-3 to TRBJ2-3; a possible D gene is TRBD2 (5 bases). CDR3 length: 14 residues. Deletions cut 5 bases from V and 2 bases from J, with 11 bases between. Germline V lookup: CDR1 SGHTA, CDR2 FQGTGA. DNA for the CDR3: TGTGCCAGCAGCCCACCCGGGATCACAGATACGCAGTATTTT. The encoded protein is CASSPPGITDTQYF.

The J gene is TRBJ1-1, the V gene TRBV6-6; D is uncertain. Germline CDR1 reads MNHNY; CDR2 reads SVGAGI (reference sequence). The CDR3 extends over 15 amino acids. V lost 4 bases, J lost 1 base, and 13 bases lay in between. The CDR3 DNA is TGTGCCAGCAGTTCATCCCCGACTGGGAACACTGAAGCTTTCTTT. As protein: CASSSSPTGNTEAFF.

V is TRBV27 and J is TRBJ2-1, with TRBD2 matching 8 bases. CDR3 length: 21 amino acids. Germline CDR1 MNHEY, CDR2 SMNVEV (reference sequence). After removal of 6 bases from V and 4 bases from J, the junction contained 26 bases not matched to a gene. CDR3 nucleotide sequence: TGTGCCAGCAGCCCCGCGAGCGGGAGTTACACCAAAAGCGGGAGTTACAATGAGCAGTTCTTC. Protein sequence: CASSPASGSYTKSGSYNEQFF.

This clone has a single count. The J gene is TRBJ1-5, the V gene TRBV6-1; 7 bases line up with TRBD1. The CDR3 covers 15 residues. V shed 5 bases and J 5 bases; nucleotides not matched to a gene: 9. From germline, CDR1 is MNHNS and CDR2 SASEGT. This CDR3 reads CASSFTDRVDQPQHF. The DNA of the CDR3 is TGTGCCAGCAGTTTTACCGACAGGGTGGATCAGCCCCAGCATTTT.